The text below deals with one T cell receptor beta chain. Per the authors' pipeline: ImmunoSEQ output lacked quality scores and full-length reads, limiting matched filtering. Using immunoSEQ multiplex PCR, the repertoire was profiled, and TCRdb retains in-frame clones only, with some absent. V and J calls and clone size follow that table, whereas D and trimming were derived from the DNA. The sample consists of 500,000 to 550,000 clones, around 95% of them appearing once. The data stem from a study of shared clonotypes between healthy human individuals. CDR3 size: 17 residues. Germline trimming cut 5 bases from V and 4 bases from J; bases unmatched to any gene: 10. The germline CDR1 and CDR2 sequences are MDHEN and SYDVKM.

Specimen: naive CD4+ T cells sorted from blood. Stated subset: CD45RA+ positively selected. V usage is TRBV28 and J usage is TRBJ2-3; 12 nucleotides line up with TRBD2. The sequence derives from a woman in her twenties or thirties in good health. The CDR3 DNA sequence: TGTGCCAGCAGTCCCCTCTTCTCTAGCGGGAGGGCAGATACGCAGTATTTT. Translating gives CASSPLFSSGRADTQYF.